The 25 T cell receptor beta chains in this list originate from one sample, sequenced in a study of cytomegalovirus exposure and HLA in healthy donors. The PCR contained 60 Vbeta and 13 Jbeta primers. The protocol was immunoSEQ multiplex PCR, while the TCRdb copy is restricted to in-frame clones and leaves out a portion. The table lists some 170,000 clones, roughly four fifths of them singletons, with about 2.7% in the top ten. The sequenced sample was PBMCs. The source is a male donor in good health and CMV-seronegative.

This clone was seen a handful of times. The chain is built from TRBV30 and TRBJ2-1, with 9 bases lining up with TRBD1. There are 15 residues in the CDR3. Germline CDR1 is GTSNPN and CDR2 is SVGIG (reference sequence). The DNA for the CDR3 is TGTGGGGGATATTCTAAGGACAGGGGATACAATGAGCAGTTCTTC. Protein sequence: CGGYSKDRGYNEQFF.

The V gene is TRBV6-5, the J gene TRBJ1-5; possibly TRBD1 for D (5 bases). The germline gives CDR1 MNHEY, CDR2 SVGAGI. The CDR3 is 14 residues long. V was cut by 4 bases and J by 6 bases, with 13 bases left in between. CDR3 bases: TGTGCCAGCAGTTTGGGGGGTCTGGGTCAGCCCCAGCATTTT. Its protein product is CASSLGGLGQPQHF.

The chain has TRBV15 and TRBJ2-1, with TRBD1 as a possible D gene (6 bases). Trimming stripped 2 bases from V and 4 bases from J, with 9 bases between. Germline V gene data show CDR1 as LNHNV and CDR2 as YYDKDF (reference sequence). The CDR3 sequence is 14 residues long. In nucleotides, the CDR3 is TGTGCCACCAGCAGACCTCAGGGGTACAATGAGCAGTTCTTC. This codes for CATSRPQGYNEQFF.

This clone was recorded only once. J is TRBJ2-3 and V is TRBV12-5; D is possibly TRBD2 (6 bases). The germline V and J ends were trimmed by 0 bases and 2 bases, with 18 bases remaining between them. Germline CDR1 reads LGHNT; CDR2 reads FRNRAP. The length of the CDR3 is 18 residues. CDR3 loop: CASGLVRDGSPYTDTQYF. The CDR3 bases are TGTGCTAGTGGTTTGGTAAGGGACGGGAGTCCTTACACAGATACGCAGTATTTT.

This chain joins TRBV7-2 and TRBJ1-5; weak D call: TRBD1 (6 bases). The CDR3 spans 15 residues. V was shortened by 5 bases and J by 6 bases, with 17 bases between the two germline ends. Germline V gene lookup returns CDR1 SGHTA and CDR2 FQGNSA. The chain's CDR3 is CASSPASGGGQPQHF. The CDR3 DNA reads TGTGCCAGCAGCCCCGCCTCGGGGGGCGGTCAGCCCCAGCATTTT. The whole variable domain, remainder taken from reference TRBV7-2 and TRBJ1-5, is GAGVSQSPSNKVTEKGKDVELRCDPISGHTALYWYRQSLGQGLEFLIYFQGNSAPDKSGLPSDRFSAERTGGSVSTLTIQRTQQEDSAVYLCASSPASGGGQPQHFGDGTRLSIL.

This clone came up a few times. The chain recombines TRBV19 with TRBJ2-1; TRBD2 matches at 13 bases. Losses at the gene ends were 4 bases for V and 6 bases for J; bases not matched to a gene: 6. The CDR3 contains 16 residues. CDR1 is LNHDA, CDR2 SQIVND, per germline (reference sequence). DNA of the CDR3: TGTGCCAGTAGTAACGGACTAGCGGGAGTTTTCAATGAGCAGTTCTTC. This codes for CASSNGLAGVFNEQFF.

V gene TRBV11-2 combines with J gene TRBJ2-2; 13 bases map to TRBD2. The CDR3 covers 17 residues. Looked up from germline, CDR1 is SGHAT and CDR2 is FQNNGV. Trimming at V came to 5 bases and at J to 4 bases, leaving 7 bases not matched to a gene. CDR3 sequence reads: CASSRTSGGVITGELFF. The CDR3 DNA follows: TGTGCCAGCAGCCGCACTAGCGGGGGGGTAATCACCGGGGAGCTGTTTTTT.

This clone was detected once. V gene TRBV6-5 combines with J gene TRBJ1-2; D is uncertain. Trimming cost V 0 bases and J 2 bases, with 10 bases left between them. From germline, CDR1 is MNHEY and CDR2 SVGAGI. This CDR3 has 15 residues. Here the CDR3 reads CASSYSYGGNYGYTF. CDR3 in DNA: TGTGCCAGCAGTTACTCGTACGGAGGGAACTATGGCTACACCTTC.

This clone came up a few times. The CDR3 reads CAWSVGEGTQPQHF. CDR3 in DNA: TGTGCCTGGAGTGTCGGGGAGGGAACTCAGCCCCAGCATTTT. The chain has TRBV30 and TRBJ1-5, with D uncertain. Germline V CDR1 and CDR2: GTSNPN, SVGIG (reference sequence). The V end lost 0 bases, the J end lost 6 bases, and 12 bases lay between the germline ends. The CDR3 covers 14 residues.

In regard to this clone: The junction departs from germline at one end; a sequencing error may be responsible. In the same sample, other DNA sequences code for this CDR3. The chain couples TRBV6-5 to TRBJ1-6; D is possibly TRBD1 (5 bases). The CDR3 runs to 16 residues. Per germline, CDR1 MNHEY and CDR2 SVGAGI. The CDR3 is CASSYSGGGGNSPLHF. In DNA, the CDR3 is TGTGCCAGCAGTTACTCCGGCGGGGGAGGGAATTCCCCCCTCCACTTT.

CDR3 residues: CASSPTGGKTEAFF. As DNA, the CDR3 is TGTGCCAGCAGCCCAACAGGGGGCAAGACTGAAGCTTTCTTT. The rearrangement uses TRBV5-6 and TRBJ1-1, with 9 bases identical to TRBD1. Trimming at V came to 4 bases and at J to 5 bases, leaving 6 bases not matched to a gene. Looked up from germline, CDR1 is SGHDT and CDR2 is YYEEEE. The length of the CDR3 is 14 residues.

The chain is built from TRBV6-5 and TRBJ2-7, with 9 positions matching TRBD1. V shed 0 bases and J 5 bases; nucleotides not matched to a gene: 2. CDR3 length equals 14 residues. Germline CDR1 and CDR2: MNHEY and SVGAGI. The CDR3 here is CASSYSQGANEQYF. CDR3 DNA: TGTGCCAGCAGTTACTCACAGGGGGCGAACGAGCAGTACTTC.

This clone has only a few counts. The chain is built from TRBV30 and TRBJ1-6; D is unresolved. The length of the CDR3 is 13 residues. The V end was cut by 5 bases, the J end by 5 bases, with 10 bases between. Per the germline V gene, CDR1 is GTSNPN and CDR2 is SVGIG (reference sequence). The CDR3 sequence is CAWGEGDNSPLHF. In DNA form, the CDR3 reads TGTGCCTGGGGGGAGGGCGATAATTCACCCCTCCACTTT. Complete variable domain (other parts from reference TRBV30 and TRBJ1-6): SQTIHQWPATLVQPVGSPLSLECTVEGTSNPNLYWYRQAAGRGLQLLFYSVGIGQISSEVPQNLSASRPQDRQFILSSKKLLLSDSGFYLCAWGEGDNSPLHFGNGTRLTVT.

The chain's CDR3 is CASILSGNYNEQFF. The DNA of the CDR3 is TGTGCCAGCATCTTAAGCGGAAACTACAATGAGCAGTTCTTC. The chain is built from TRBV28 and TRBJ2-1; the D gene is possibly TRBD2 (5 bases). The CDR3 sequence is 14 residues long. The ends were cut back, 7 bases at V and 3 bases at J, with 13 bases in the middle. Looked up from germline, CDR1 is MDHEN and CDR2 is SYDVKM.

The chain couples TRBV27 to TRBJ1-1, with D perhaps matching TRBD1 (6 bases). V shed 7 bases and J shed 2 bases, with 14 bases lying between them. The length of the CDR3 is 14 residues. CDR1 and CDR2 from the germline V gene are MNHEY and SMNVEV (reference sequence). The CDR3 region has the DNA TGTGCCAGCACCATATCACAGGGAAACACTGAAGCTTTCTTT. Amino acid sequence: CASTISQGNTEAFF.

CDR3 residues: CASSSGTSGSLEQFF. The DNA for the CDR3 is TGTGCCAGCAGCTCAGGGACTAGCGGGAGTCTTGAGCAGTTCTTC. This chain links TRBV7-9 with TRBJ2-1; 14 nucleotides agree with TRBD2. Trimming took 4 bases from V and 9 from J; bases not matched to a gene: 5. The CDR3 is made up of 15 amino acids. The germline V gene encodes CDR1 SEHNR and CDR2 FQNEAQ (reference sequence).

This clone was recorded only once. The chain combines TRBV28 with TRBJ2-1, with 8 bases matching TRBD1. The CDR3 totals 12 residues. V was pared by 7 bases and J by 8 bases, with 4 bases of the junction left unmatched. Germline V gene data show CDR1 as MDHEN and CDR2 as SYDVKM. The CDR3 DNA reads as TGTGCCAGCACGGACAGGGTCGATGAGCAGTTCTTC. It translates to CASTDRVDEQFF.

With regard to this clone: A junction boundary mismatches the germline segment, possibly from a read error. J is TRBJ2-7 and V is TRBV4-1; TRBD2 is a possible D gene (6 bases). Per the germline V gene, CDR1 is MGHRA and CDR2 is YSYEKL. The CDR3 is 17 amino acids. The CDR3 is CASSQDFAAGRSSEQYF. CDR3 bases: TGCGCCAGCAGCCAAGATTTTGCGGCAGGGAGGTCCTCCGAGCAGTACTTC.

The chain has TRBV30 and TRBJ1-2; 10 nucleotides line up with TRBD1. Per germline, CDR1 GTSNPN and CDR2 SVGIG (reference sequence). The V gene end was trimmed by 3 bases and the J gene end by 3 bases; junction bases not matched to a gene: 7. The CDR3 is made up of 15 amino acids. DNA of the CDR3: TGTGCCTGGAGCGGTACAGGACAGGGGGACTATGGCTACACCTTC. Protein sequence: CAWSGTGQGDYGYTF.

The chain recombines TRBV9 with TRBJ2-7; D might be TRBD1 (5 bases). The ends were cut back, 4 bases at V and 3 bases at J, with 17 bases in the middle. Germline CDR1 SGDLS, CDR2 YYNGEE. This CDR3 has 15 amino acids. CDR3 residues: CASSPLLGANYEQYF. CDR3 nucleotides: TGTGCCAGCAGCCCCCTTTTAGGGGCTAACTACGAGCAGTACTTC. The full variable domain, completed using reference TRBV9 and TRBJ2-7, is DSGVTQTPKHLITATGQRVTLRCSPRSGDLSVYWYQQSLDQGLQFLIQYYNGEERAKGNILERFSAQQFPDLHSELNLSSLELGDSALYFCASSPLLGANYEQYFGPGTRLTVT.

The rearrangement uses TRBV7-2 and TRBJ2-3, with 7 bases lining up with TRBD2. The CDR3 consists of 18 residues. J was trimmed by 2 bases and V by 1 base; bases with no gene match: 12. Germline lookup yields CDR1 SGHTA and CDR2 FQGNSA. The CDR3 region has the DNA TGTGCCAGCAGCTTAGTGGCGGTGGCAGCGGGGTTCACAGATACGCAGTATTTT. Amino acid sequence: CASSLVAVAAGFTDTQYF.

CDR3 region: CASSLDPGQGIRTEAFF. CDR3 in DNA: TGTGCCAGCAGCCTAGACCCGGGACAGGGGATTAGGACTGAAGCTTTCTTT. The V and J genes are TRBV14 and TRBJ1-1; 10 bases align to TRBD1. CDR3 length: 17 amino acids. Per the germline V gene, CDR1 is SGHDN and CDR2 is FVKESK. Trimming at V came to 4 bases and at J to 5 bases, leaving 13 bases not matched to a gene.

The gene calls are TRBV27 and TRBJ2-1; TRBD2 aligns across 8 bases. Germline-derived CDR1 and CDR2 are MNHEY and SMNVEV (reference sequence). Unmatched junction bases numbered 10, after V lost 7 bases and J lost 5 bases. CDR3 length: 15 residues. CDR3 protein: CASTSGSLMHNEQFF. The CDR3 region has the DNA TGTGCCAGCACAAGCGGGAGTCTTATGCACAATGAGCAGTTCTTC.

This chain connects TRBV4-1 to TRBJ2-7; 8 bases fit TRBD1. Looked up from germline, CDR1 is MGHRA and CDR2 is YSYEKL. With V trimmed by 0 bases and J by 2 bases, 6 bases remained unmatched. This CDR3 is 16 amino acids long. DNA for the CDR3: TGCGCCAGCAGCCAAGACCAGGGGGCGGGGACCTACGAGCAGTACTTC. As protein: CASSQDQGAGTYEQYF.

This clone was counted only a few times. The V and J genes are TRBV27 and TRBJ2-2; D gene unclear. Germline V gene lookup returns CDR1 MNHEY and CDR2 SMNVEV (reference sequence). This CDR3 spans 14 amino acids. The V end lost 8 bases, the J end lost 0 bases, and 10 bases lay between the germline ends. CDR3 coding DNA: TGTGCCAGCTCCATTATAGCGAACACCGGGGAGCTGTTTTTT. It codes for CASSIIANTGELFF.